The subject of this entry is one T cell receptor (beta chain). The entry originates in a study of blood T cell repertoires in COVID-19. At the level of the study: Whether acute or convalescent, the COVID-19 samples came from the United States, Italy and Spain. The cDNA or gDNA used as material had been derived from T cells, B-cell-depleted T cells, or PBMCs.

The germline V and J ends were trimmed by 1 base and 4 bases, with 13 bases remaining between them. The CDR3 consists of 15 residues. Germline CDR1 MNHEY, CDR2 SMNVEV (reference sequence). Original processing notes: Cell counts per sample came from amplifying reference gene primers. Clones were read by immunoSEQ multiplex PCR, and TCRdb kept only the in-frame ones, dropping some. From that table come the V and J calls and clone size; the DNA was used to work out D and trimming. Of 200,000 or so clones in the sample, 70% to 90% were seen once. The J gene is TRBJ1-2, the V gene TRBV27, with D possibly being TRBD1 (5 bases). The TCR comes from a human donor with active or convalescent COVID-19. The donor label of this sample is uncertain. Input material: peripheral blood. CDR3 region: CASSLYRGSSYGYTF. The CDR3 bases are TGTGCCAGCAGTTTATATAGGGGTAGTAGCTATGGCTACACCTTC.